The clone carrying this TCR beta chain has a handful of counts. The source of the sample is a study of T-cell reconstitution after alpha-beta-depleted transplantation in children. During its preparation, the TCRbeta library received unique molecular identifiers. TCRdb re-derived calls from the PCR reads in MiXCR, one entry per CDR3 protein. The sample consists of 250,000 to 300,000 distinct CDR3 sequences, over 8% of them appearing once. Trimming at V came to 4 bases and at J to 6 bases, leaving 6 bases not matched to a gene. In germline, CDR1 is SEHNR, CDR2 FQNEAQ (reference sequence). This CDR3 has 15 residues.

The V and J genes are TRBV7-9 and TRBJ2-1, with 10 bases aligning to TRBD2. The input for sequencing was PBMCs from the stem cell graft donor, taken from the stem cell graft. This TCR derives from a human donor who donated a stem cell graft to a child with SCID. The DNA of the CDR3 is TGTGCCAGCAGCTCAGCGGGGGGGCTTTTCAATGAGCAGTTCTTC. Translated, it gives CASSSAGGLFNEQFF.